Listed below are T cell receptor beta chains from one sample, sequenced in a study of blood T cells in healthy people across ages. TCRdb re-called the 5' RACE reads with MiXCR, one entry per CDR3 protein. The sample lists roughly 730,000 distinct CDR3 sequences; approximately 53% were seen once. Sequencing was performed on blood. The receptors originated from a man aged 40-55 years in good health. Both conserved end residues are trimmed from each CDR3.

CDR3,J,V
ASSSPGLAFNEQY,TRBJ2-7,TRBV28
ASSPPYSTNEKLF,TRBJ1-4,TRBV7-2
ASSGRVRETQY,TRBJ2-5,TRBV7-2
ASRSRDFTDTQY,TRBJ2-3,TRBV28
ASNPIFRDTERYEQY,TRBJ2-7,TRBV28
ASSLERGDTQY,TRBJ2-3,TRBV5-1
ASSQEGREARYEQY,TRBJ2-7,TRBV4-3
ASSHTAGEQY,-,TRBV7-9
ASSPSRGQEYGYT,TRBJ1-2,TRBV4-2
ASSLVGEGATQY,TRBJ2-5,TRBV5-1
ASSLGRVFSNEQF,TRBJ2-1,TRBV5-8
ATSDPYTSGISSYNEQF,TRBJ2-1,TRBV24-1
SVALDSQETQY,TRBJ2-5,TRBV29-1
ASSLLVGRTGGPGEQY,TRBJ2-7,TRBV28
ASSLDWGYEQY,TRBJ2-5,TRBV7-8
ASTPGGADKETQY,TRBJ2-5,TRBV12-3/TRBV12-4
SAPRESETQY,TRBJ2-5,TRBV20-1
ASSETGADTQY,TRBJ2-3,TRBV6-1
ASQRQGFSYEQY,TRBJ2-7,TRBV28
ASSQDPLARRGEQN,TRBJ2-7,TRBV4-3
ASAWGRTQETQY,TRBJ2-5,TRBV11-2
ASSQDPGYNYGYT,TRBJ1-2,TRBV4-3
SARDSSGSGETQY,TRBJ2-5,TRBV20-1
ASSLTTRGQPQH,TRBJ1-5,TRBV6-6
ASSLTRATRNEQF,TRBJ2-1,TRBV7-3
ASSIRWSVNTEAF,TRBJ1-1,TRBV5-1
SARERAGGASEQY,TRBJ2-7,TRBV20-1
SADGLAEGSYEQY,TRBJ2-7,TRBV20-1
ASRPRVYKTGLLWAKNIQY,TRBJ2-4,TRBV14
ASSSGGVADTQY,TRBJ2-3,TRBV27
ASSADGGASTDTQY,TRBJ2-3,TRBV9
ASTPTSREQF,TRBJ2-1,TRBV12-3/TRBV12-4
ASSFLSGKVNEQY,-,TRBV11-2
ASRALGHPSSYEQY,TRBJ2-7,TRBV6-2/TRBV6-3
ASSTGTSPSGANVLT,TRBJ2-6,TRBV7-3
ASSLTGKSYEQY,-,TRBV6-2/TRBV6-3
GVALRYQETQY,TRBJ2-5,TRBV29-1
ASSKGDSTTYEQY,TRBJ2-7,TRBV21-1
SARDRTGTMNTEAF,TRBJ1-1,TRBV20-1